Presented here are 25 T cell receptor beta chains from one specimen sequenced in a study of T cells in Graves' hyperthyroidism and ophthalmopathy. Researchers took RNA transcripts and amplified the TCR beta CDR3 regions from them. HTBI primers were used for first-round RT-PCR of the TCR CDR3. TCRdb called the multiplex PCR reads again in MiXCR, with one record for every CDR3 protein. Here the sample spans about 640,000 distinct CDR3 sequences, less than 25% being singletons. The sample taken for sequencing was blood. These receptors all come from a man aged 25-45 years with Graves' ophthalmopathy.

This clonotype showed up just a few times. J is TRBJ2-1 and V is TRBV7-9, with TRBD2 matching over 8 bases. Losses at the gene ends were 5 bases for V and 9 bases for J; bases not matched to a gene: 3. This CDR3 is built from 12 residues. Germline CDR1 SEHNR, CDR2 FQNEAQ (reference sequence). This CDR3 is CASSRSGGEQFF. DNA of the CDR3: TGTGCCAGCAGCCGCAGCGGGGGTGAGCAGTTCTTC.

The chain employs TRBV6-2 or TRBV6-3 and TRBJ1-6; 8 bases are a match to TRBD1. CDR3 length: 14 residues. The V and J ends lost 4 bases and 10 bases, in that order; junction bases with no gene match: 6. The germline V gene has CDR1 MNHEY and CDR2 SVGEGT. CDR3 residues: CASSFQGASSPLHF. The CDR3 DNA reads TGTGCCAGCAGTTTCCAGGGGGCCAGCTCACCCCTCCACTTT.

This chain joins TRBV7-9 and TRBJ2-3; D uncertain. Germline V gives CDR1 SEHNR, CDR2 FQNEAQ (reference sequence). CDR3 length: 12 amino acids. Trimming shortened V by 10 bases and J by 2 bases, and 10 bases separated the two germline ends. In nucleotides, the CDR3 is TGTGCCACTTCCCCGGTCACAGATACGCAGTATTTT. It yields the protein CATSPVTDTQYF. The variable domain in full, completed from reference TRBV7-9 and TRBJ2-3, reads DTGVSQNPRHKITKRGQNVTFRCDPISEHNRLYWYRQTLGQGPEFLTYFQNEAQLEKSRLLSDRFSAERPKGSFSTLEIQRTEQGDSAMYLCATSPVTDTQYFGPGTRLTVL.

The chain is built from TRBV12-3 or TRBV12-4 and TRBJ2-7; the D is unclear. The CDR3 consists of 15 residues. Trimming removed 3 bases at V and 6 bases at J, with 18 bases between. DNA for the CDR3: TGTGCCAGCAGTTTCATCGGCGGTCCGTTGGCCGAGCAGTACTTC. This encodes CASSFIGGPLAEQYF.

The chain carries TRBV6-1 and TRBJ2-7; the match to TRBD1 covers 7 bases. The trim removed 2 bases at V and 2 bases at J, leaving 9 bases unmatched. This CDR3 comprises 16 residues. CDR1 is MNHNS and CDR2 is SASEGT in the germline V gene. As DNA, the CDR3 is TGTGCCAGCAGTGAATACCCGGGACAGATAACCTACGAGCAGTACTTC. Amino acid sequence: CASSEYPGQITYEQYF.

This clonotype was counted many times. J is TRBJ1-1 and V is TRBV12-3 or TRBV12-4, with a possible D match to TRBD1 (6 bases). The CDR3 runs 16 residues. V was shortened by 0 bases and J by 0 bases, with 11 bases between the two germline ends. The CDR3 region is CASSLALRGMNTEAFF. The CDR3 DNA sequence: TGTGCCAGCAGTTTAGCGCTAAGGGGGATGAACACTGAAGCTTTCTTT.

As to this clonotype: An end of the junction does not agree with germline; a read error may underlie this. The rearrangement joins TRBV20-1 to TRBJ1-1; tentative D call: TRBD1 (5 bases). This CDR3 has 13 residues. Germline V gene data show CDR1 as DFQATT and CDR2 as SNEGSKA (reference sequence). The CDR3 loop reads CSATGAWNTEASF. CDR3 nucleotides: TGCAGTGCTACTGGGGCTTGGAACACTGAAGCTTCCTTT.

The chain carries TRBV19 and TRBJ1-2; 7 bases line up with TRBD1. The V gene's germline CDR1 is LNHDA and CDR2 SQIVND (reference sequence). This CDR3 spans 15 amino acids. V shed 5 bases, J shed 4 bases, and the junction held 10 bases outside the gene matches. Here the CDR3 reads CASSQGQVIFYGYTF. In nucleotides, the CDR3 is TGTGCCAGTAGTCAAGGACAGGTGATCTTCTATGGCTACACCTTC.

This chain joins TRBV20-1 and TRBJ1-4; 11 nucleotides match TRBD1. There are 15 residues in the CDR3. The V gene end was trimmed by 5 bases and the J gene end by 8 bases; junction bases not matched to a gene: 10. Germline CDR1 DFQATT, CDR2 SNEGSKA (reference sequence). The CDR3 is CSASDRGQVREKLFF. The CDR3 DNA sequence: TGCAGTGCTTCGGACAGGGGGCAAGTGAGGGAAAAACTGTTTTTT.

The count of this clonotype is one. The V and J genes are TRBV12-3 or TRBV12-4 and TRBJ2-4; no firm D call. The CDR3 has 14 residues. Trimming took off 6 bases at V and 0 bases at J, with 9 bases between the two ends. The CDR3 reads CASSEAGAKNIQYF. The CDR3 bases are TGTGCCAGCAGCGAGGCCGGAGCCAAAAACATTCAGTACTTC.

This clonotype came up a few times. This sequence joins TRBV4-1 and TRBJ2-7, with D possibly TRBD2 on 5 matching bases. The germline V gene encodes CDR1 MGHRA and CDR2 YSYEKL. The CDR3 runs to 16 residues. The germline V and J ends were trimmed by 0 bases and 0 bases, with 12 bases remaining between them. The CDR3: CASSQDRSGLSYEQYF. CDR3 in DNA: TGCGCCAGCAGCCAAGATCGAAGCGGCCTCTCCTACGAGCAGTACTTC.

On this clonotype itself: Germline and junction disagree at one end, which may indicate a read error. The V call is TRBV5-1, the J call TRBJ2-3; TRBD2 aligns across 8 bases. Germline CDR1 reads SGHRS; CDR2 reads YFSETQ. The CDR3 is 16 amino acids. The CDR3 DNA reads TGCGCCAGCGGCTTATCCGGGACTAGGGGTGTAGATACGCAGTATTTT. It translates to CASGLSGTRGVDTQYF.

This chain joins TRBV9 and TRBJ2-5; either TRBD1 or TRBD2 may supply D (5 bases each). Germline values: CDR1 SGDLS, CDR2 YYNGEE. Trimming took 4 bases from V and 2 from J, leaving 18 bases between them. This CDR3 is built from 16 residues. The CDR3 nucleotides read TGTGCCAGCAGCATAACCGGGACCCAGACTCAAGAGACCCAGTACTTC. Protein product: CASSITGTQTQETQYF.

This clonotype was recorded at least ten times. The gene calls are TRBV7-3 and TRBJ2-7; possibly TRBD2 for D (6 bases). The CDR3 sequence is 16 residues long. V dropped 5 bases and J dropped 2 bases, with 19 bases sitting between them. Germline loops: CDR1 SGHTA, CDR2 FQGTGA. The CDR3 loop reads CASSLHPGASPYEQYF. CDR3 in DNA: TGTGCCAGCAGCCTCCACCCGGGAGCTAGCCCCTACGAGCAGTACTTC.

This clonotype was observed at least ten times. The chain recombines TRBV28 with TRBJ2-7; a possible D gene is TRBD1 (5 bases). The CDR3 extends over 14 amino acids. Looked up from germline, CDR1 is MDHEN and CDR2 is SYDVKM. With 3 bases removed from V and 6 bases from J, the gap between germline ends came to 15 bases. In nucleotides, the CDR3 is TGTGCCAGCAGTTTGTGGACACAGGCCTCCGAGCAGTACTTC. Residues: CASSLWTQASEQYF.

This CDR3 reads CASRPGQGLPTEAFF. The DNA of the CDR3 is TGTGCCAGCAGACCGGGACAGGGTCTACCCACTGAAGCTTTCTTT. V usage is TRBV12-3 or TRBV12-4 and J usage is TRBJ1-1; TRBD1 agrees at 9 bases. The J segment lost 4 bases and the V segment lost 6 bases, leaving 9 bases of the junction unmatched. This CDR3 has 15 residues.

This clonotype was seen a few times. This chain joins TRBV20-1 and TRBJ2-3, with D unclear. CDR1 is DFQATT and CDR2 is SNEGSKA in the germline V gene (reference sequence). The CDR3 runs to 14 residues. Between the trimmed V and J ends, which lost 6 bases and 1 base, there was a span of 14 bases. CDR3 residues: CSALVPGGTDTQYF. The CDR3 nucleotides are TGCAGTGCCCTGGTCCCGGGCGGCACAGATACGCAGTATTTT.

The chain links TRBV25-1 to TRBJ1-2; no firm D call. V was cut by 2 bases and J by 13 bases, with 5 bases left in between. This CDR3 has 9 amino acids. From germline, CDR1 is MGHDK and CDR2 SYGVNS. The CDR3 protein is CASSEPPTF. CDR3 sequence (DNA): TGTGCCAGCAGTGAACCCCCCACCTTC.

The V and J genes are TRBV5-1 and TRBJ2-3; D remains unclear. Trimming removed 0 bases at V and 2 bases at J, with 10 bases between. CDR3 length: 15 amino acids. From germline, CDR1 is SGHRS and CDR2 YFSETQ. In DNA, the CDR3 is TGCGCCAGCAGCTTGGCCGGGCTGAACACAGATACGCAGTATTTT. Its protein is CASSLAGLNTDTQYF. Full variable domain (outside the CDR3, taken from reference TRBV5-1 and TRBJ2-3): KAGVTQTPRYLIKTRGQQVTLSCSPISGHRSVSWYQQTPGQGLQFLFEYFSETQRNKGNFPGRFSGRQFSNSRSEMNVSTLELGDSALYLCASSLAGLNTDTQYFGPGTRLTVL.

The chain employs TRBV28 and TRBJ2-1, with D perhaps being TRBD1 or TRBD2 (5 bases each). The CDR3 sequence is 16 residues long. Trimming removed 4 bases at V and 6 bases at J, with 19 bases between. CDR1 is MDHEN, CDR2 SYDVKM, per germline. CDR3 sequence: CASSSPGTLHGNEQFF. The CDR3 DNA reads as TGTGCCAGCAGTTCTCCGGGGACCCTCCATGGCAATGAGCAGTTCTTC.

This clonotype was picked up a small number of times. The genes are TRBV5-1 and TRBJ2-2; D not certain. CDR3 length: 14 amino acids. In germline, CDR1 is SGHRS, CDR2 YFSETQ. V dropped 4 bases and J dropped 4 bases, with 11 bases sitting between them. The CDR3 loop reads CASSPPLGTGELFF. CDR3 coding DNA: TGCGCCAGCAGCCCCCCCCTGGGCACCGGGGAGCTGTTTTTT.

This chain links TRBV13 with TRBJ2-1, with TRBD2 matching over 8 bases. The CDR3 runs to 16 residues. CDR1 and CDR2 (germline): PRHDT, FYEKMQ (reference sequence). Trimming at V came to 5 bases and at J to 7 bases, leaving 13 bases not matched to a gene. Here the CDR3 DNA reads TGTGCCAGCAGCGAAACGGGGACTAGGGCGGTGAATGAGCAGTTCTTC. It is translated as CASSETGTRAVNEQFF.

Concerning this clonotype itself: This sequence may be a read error, since a much larger clone differs from it by one base. This sequence joins TRBV11-1 and TRBJ2-5; unclear D gene. This CDR3 is built from 13 residues. Germline V CDR1 and CDR2: SGHAT, FQDESV (reference sequence). DNA of the CDR3: TGTGCCAACAGCGACCGCTGGCAAGAGACCCAGTACTTC. Amino acid sequence: CANSDRWQETQYF.

This clonotype has a count of ten or more. V and J are TRBV7-2 and TRBJ2-7, with D possibly matching TRBD1 (5 bases). Germline V gene sequence: CDR1 SGHTA, CDR2 FQGNSA. V was clipped by 5 bases and J by 5 bases, with 16 bases between them. The CDR3 covers 14 residues. In nucleotides, the CDR3 is TGTGCCAGCAGCCCAAGACCAGGGCCCCACGAGCAGTACTTC. Its translation is CASSPRPGPHEQYF.

This chain uses TRBV5-6 with TRBJ2-3; 7 bases align to TRBD1. Germline CDR1 SGHDT, CDR2 YYEEEE. The CDR3 is 17 residues long. Trimming removed 3 bases from V and 4 bases from J; junction bases left unmatched: 14. CDR3 protein: CASSSLSTGLTSDTQYF. The CDR3 DNA reads as TGTGCCAGCAGCTCCCTTTCGACAGGGCTCACATCAGATACGCAGTATTTT.